This TCR beta chain was sequenced during a study of cytomegalovirus exposure and HLA in healthy donors. Study background: Clustering assigned around 77% of the roughly 400 genotyped donors to the Caucasian-associated ancestry cluster.

The CDR3 spans 16 residues. Losses at the gene ends were 1 base for V and 1 base for J; bases not matched to a gene: 6. Germline V gene data show CDR1 as LGHNA and CDR2 as YSLEER. In the case of this clone: Its cognate antigen is unknown.

Study observations and caveats: Trimming of TCR beta V- and J-genes showed a link, identified in a later analysis, to a missense DCLRE1C variant.

The study ran its PCR with 60 Vbeta and 13 Jbeta primers. Profiled with immunoSEQ multiplex PCR; TCRdb holds only in-frame clones, not every one. This table has about 200,000 clones, 82% appearing once. Input material: PBMCs. The rearrangement links TRBV4-3 to TRBJ2-5; 7 bases fit TRBD1. The clonotype was recovered from a boy between 2 and 10 years old in good health and CMV-seronegative. This chain's CDR3 is CASSQGRTGGQETQYF. The CDR3 DNA reads as TGCGCCAGCAGCCAAGGGCGGACAGGTGGCCAAGAGACCCAGTACTTC.